These 30 T cell receptor beta chains share one sample of origin, sequenced in a study of response to subunit inactivated influenza vaccine. TCRdb passed the RT-PCR reads through MiXCR, listing each CDR3 protein once. The repertoire holds 600,000 to 850,000 distinct CDR3 sequences, with around 15% as singletons. Sequenced here: PBMCs from blood, sampled 14 to 15 days before vaccination. Receptors originate from a man aged 50-60 years who received an inactivated influenza vaccine.

V usage is TRBV20-1 and J usage is TRBJ2-2, with 11 bases identical to TRBD2. Per germline, CDR1 DFQATT and CDR2 SNEGSKA (reference sequence). The CDR3 covers 16 residues. After removal of 3 bases from V and 4 bases from J, the junction contained 7 bases not matched to a gene. The CDR3 DNA reads as TGCAGTGCTAGTAAACCGGGACTAGCGGCCACCGGGGAGCTGTTTTTT. Protein product: CSASKPGLAATGELFF.

This clonotype has a handful of counts. This chain uses TRBV21-1 with TRBJ2-3. TRBV21-1 is termed a pseudogene. The CDR3 covers 16 residues. The CDR3 DNA is TGTGCCAGCAGCAAAGTTATTAGACTACGCACAGATACGCAGTATTTT. Protein product: CASSKVIRLRTDTQYF.

This clonotype was seen only a few times. The chain employs TRBV15 and TRBJ1-5; D unresolved. Trimming took off 1 base at V and 1 base at J, with 5 bases between the two ends. CDR3 size: 14 residues. Germline V lookup: CDR1 LNHNV, CDR2 YYDKDF (reference sequence). The CDR3 reads CATSRAPSNQPQHF. In DNA, the CDR3 is TGTGCCACCAGCAGAGCCCCAAGCAATCAGCCCCAGCATTTT.

Only a few counts were recorded for this clonotype. The genes are TRBV25-1 and TRBJ1-2, with a weak D call TRBD1 (6 bases). The length of the CDR3 is 16 residues. Trimming cost V 2 bases and J 8 bases, with 21 bases left between them. From germline, CDR1 is MGHDK and CDR2 SYGVNS. CDR3 coding DNA: TGTGCCAGCAGTGAAGGAGGCAGGGGCGTCGCATGGGGCTACACCTTC. Translating it yields CASSEGGRGVAWGYTF.

This clonotype turned up a few times. The chain combines TRBV28 with TRBJ2-1; D remains unclear. The CDR3 extends over 13 amino acids. Germline V lookup: CDR1 MDHEN, CDR2 SYDVKM. V dropped 6 bases and J dropped 8 bases, with 14 bases sitting between them. CDR3 DNA sequence: TGTGCCAGCAGAACTACCCTGGTGGATGAGCAGTTCTTC. This codes for CASRTTLVDEQFF.

The chain couples TRBV5-1 to TRBJ2-2; D perhaps matches TRBD1 (6 bases). The length of the CDR3 is 16 residues. V was clipped by 6 bases and J by 2 bases, with 17 bases between them. The germline CDR1 and CDR2 sequences are SGHRS and YFSETQ. The CDR3, as DNA: TGCGCCAGCACACTCGCCCCAGGGGTTAACACCGGGGAGCTGTTTTTT. This gives the protein CASTLAPGVNTGELFF.

The rearrangement joins TRBV6-1 to TRBJ1-1, with D possibly TRBD1 on 5 matching bases. The ends were cut back, 6 bases at V and 1 base at J, with 15 bases in the middle. This CDR3 is 15 amino acids long. Germline V gene sequence: CDR1 MNHNS, CDR2 SASEGT. The CDR3 DNA sequence: TGTGCCAGCAGCGACAGTTGGAGTCGGAACACTGAAGCTTTCTTT. It specifies CASSDSWSRNTEAFF.

This clonotype appeared many times. V is TRBV16 and J is TRBJ1-1, with D perhaps TRBD1 (6 bases). The germline CDR1 and CDR2 sequences are KGHSY and FQNENV. Between the trimmed V and J ends, which lost 2 bases and 5 bases, there was a span of 9 bases. This CDR3 has 13 amino acids. CDR3 sequence (DNA): TGTGCCAGCAGCCAAAGACAGGTAACTGAAGCTTTCTTT. This encodes CASSQRQVTEAFF.

At least ten counts were recorded for this clonotype. This chain connects TRBV5-1 to TRBJ2-1; 13 bases map to TRBD2. With 0 bases clipped from V and 9 bases from J, the junction kept 3 bases outside the gene matches. The CDR3 loop spans 15 amino acids. Germline lookup yields CDR1 SGHRS and CDR2 YFSETQ. For the CDR3, the DNA is TGCGCCAGCAGCTTGGGGACTAGCGGGGGCAGTGAGCAGTTCTTC. Translated: CASSLGTSGGSEQFF.

The rearrangement links TRBV29-1 to TRBJ2-5; D may be TRBD1 or TRBD2 (5 bases each). The CDR3 covers 11 residues. Trimming pared 7 bases from V and 4 bases from J, leaving 10 bases between. Germline CDR1 SQVTM, CDR2 ANQGSEA. CDR3 sequence: CSGGPRETQYF. The CDR3 nucleotides read TGCAGCGGGGGACCGAGAGAGACCCAGTACTTC.

This clonotype occurred a few times. The rearrangement links TRBV6-1 to TRBJ1-1; TRBD1 matches at 9 bases. The CDR3 spans 16 residues. With V trimmed by 6 bases and J by 1 base, 9 bases remained unmatched. From germline, CDR1 is MNHNS and CDR2 SASEGT. The DNA for the CDR3 is TGTGCCAGCAGGATCCGGGACAGGGAGTGGAACACTGAAGCTTTCTTT. Translation gives CASRIRDREWNTEAFF.

J is TRBJ2-7 and V is TRBV27; D is possibly TRBD1 (6 bases). This CDR3 has 15 residues. From germline, CDR1 is MNHEY and CDR2 SMNVEV (reference sequence). Trimming shortened V by 6 bases and J by 2 bases, and 17 bases separated the two germline ends. This chain's CDR3 is CASRLRTGFPYEQYF. The CDR3 nucleotides are TGTGCCAGCAGACTACGTACAGGGTTTCCCTACGAGCAGTACTTC.

This chain connects TRBV27 to TRBJ2-4; D perhaps matches TRBD1 (6 bases). The germline V gene encodes CDR1 MNHEY and CDR2 SMNVEV (reference sequence). This CDR3 comprises 15 residues. V lost 8 bases and J 0 bases, leaving 14 bases between the germline ends. CDR3 nucleotide sequence: TGTGCCAGCTCGGGACATTTTCTAGCCAAAAACATTCAGTACTTC. It codes for CASSGHFLAKNIQYF.

The J gene is TRBJ2-6, the V gene TRBV12-3 or TRBV12-4; a possible D gene is TRBD1 (5 bases). Trimming removed 8 bases at V and 4 bases at J, with 9 bases between. CDR3 length equals 13 residues. The CDR3 sequence is CASLGAGANVLTF. In DNA, the CDR3 is TGTGCCAGCCTTGGGGCCGGGGCCAACGTCCTGACTTTC.

The V gene is TRBV18, the J gene TRBJ2-1; D remains unclear. Trimming took 6 bases from V and 4 from J, leaving 10 bases between them. Germline V gives CDR1 KGHSH, CDR2 LQKENI. This CDR3 is 13 amino acids long. The CDR3 spells CASSVPDYNEQFF. The CDR3 coding sequence is TGTGCCAGCTCCGTCCCGGATTACAATGAGCAGTTCTTC.

The CDR3 loop reads CASSPGQINTEAFF. The CDR3 nucleotides are TGTGCCAGCAGCCCCGGACAGATTAACACTGAAGCTTTCTTT. The rearrangement joins TRBV3-1 to TRBJ1-1; D is possibly TRBD1 (6 bases). The CDR3 spans 14 residues. Trimming took 4 bases from V and 2 from J, leaving 11 bases between them. The V gene's germline CDR1 is LGHDT and CDR2 YNNKEL (reference sequence).

A few counts support this clonotype. The chain has TRBV20-1 and TRBJ2-1; D might be TRBD1 (5 bases). V shed 5 bases and J shed 0 bases, with 11 bases lying between them. The CDR3 is made up of 14 amino acids. The germline V gene encodes CDR1 DFQATT and CDR2 SNEGSKA (reference sequence). For the CDR3, the DNA is TGCAGTGCTGTCGACAGCTACTCCTACAATGAGCAGTTCTTC. This sequence encodes CSAVDSYSYNEQFF.

The genes are TRBV5-4 and TRBJ2-3; 8 bases are shared with TRBD2. This CDR3 is built from 15 residues. With 4 bases clipped from V and 5 bases from J, the junction kept 9 bases outside the gene matches. Germline CDR1 reads SGHNT; CDR2 reads YYREEE (reference sequence). This chain's CDR3 is CASSQKRELGDTQYF. For the CDR3, the DNA is TGTGCCAGCAGCCAGAAGCGGGAGCTGGGAGATACGCAGTATTTT.

This clonotype was recorded many times. The V call is TRBV11-2, the J call TRBJ2-5; 12 positions match TRBD2. This CDR3 is 16 amino acids long. Germline V CDR1 and CDR2: SGHAT, FQNNGV. After removal of 5 bases from V and 2 bases from J, the junction contained 6 bases not matched to a gene. The CDR3 coding sequence is TGTGCCAGCAGCCATAGACTAGCGGGAGTACAAGAGACCCAGTACTTC. Protein product: CASSHRLAGVQETQYF. The whole variable domain, remainder taken from reference TRBV11-2 and TRBJ2-5, is EAGVAQSPRYKIIEKRQSVAFWCNPISGHATLYWYQQILGQGPKLLIQFQNNGVVDDSQLPKDRFSAERLKGVDSTLKIQPAKLEDSAVYLCASSHRLAGVQETQYFGPGTRLLVL.

V usage is TRBV24-1 and J usage is TRBJ2-1; 10 positions agree with TRBD1. The CDR3 is made up of 16 amino acids. V trimming: 4 bases; J trimming: 7 bases; junction bases outside the gene matches: 9. Germline assignment: CDR1 KGHDR and CDR2 SFDVKD. The CDR3 DNA reads as TGTGCCACCAGTGAAGCGCGGGGACAGGGGCAGAATGAGCAGTTCTTC. Amino acids: CATSEARGQGQNEQFF.

The sample holds many counts of this clonotype. The J gene is TRBJ1-1, the V gene TRBV5-1; no clear D gene. CDR1 and CDR2 (germline): SGHRS, YFSETQ. Trimming left V 1 base short and J 1 base short, with 5 bases between. This CDR3 has 13 amino acids. The CDR3 bases are TGCGCCAGCAGCTTGAACGCGAACACTGAAGCTTTCTTT. Its translation: CASSLNANTEAFF.

J is TRBJ2-1 and V is TRBV12-3 or TRBV12-4; 7 bases are shared with TRBD1. The ends lost 6 bases at V and 3 bases at J; junction bases unmatched: 5. CDR3 length: 14 residues. Here the CDR3 reads CASRGQSLYNEQFF. CDR3 nucleotide sequence: TGTGCCAGCAGGGGACAGTCTCTCTACAATGAGCAGTTCTTC.

The genes are TRBV5-1 and TRBJ2-7; 12 positions match TRBD2. CDR1 is SGHRS, CDR2 YFSETQ, per germline. There are 14 residues in the CDR3. The V segment lost 3 bases and the J segment 6 bases; nucleotides outside the gene matches: 4. CDR3 in DNA: TGCGCCAGCAGCTCTGGACTAGCGGGAATCGAGCAGTACTTC. This codes for CASSSGLAGIEQYF.

This clonotype was picked up a small number of times. The chain recombines TRBV27 with TRBJ2-7, with D unclear. The germline gives CDR1 MNHEY, CDR2 SMNVEV (reference sequence). V lost 4 bases and J lost 0, with 13 bases in between. CDR3 size: 15 residues. This CDR3 reads CASSSPGGFSYEQYF. Here the CDR3 DNA reads TGTGCCAGCAGTTCGCCCGGTGGCTTCTCCTACGAGCAGTACTTC.

The sample holds a few counts of this clonotype. The chain joins TRBV4-3 to TRBJ2-4; possibly TRBD2 for D (6 bases). V was trimmed by 1 base and J by 6 bases, leaving 16 bases between them. The V gene's germline CDR1 is LGHNA and CDR2 YSLEER. This CDR3 comprises 16 residues. CDR3 in amino acids: CASSQGEGSGRNIQYF. DNA for the CDR3: TGCGCCAGCAGCCAAGGAGAGGGATCCGGGAGAAACATTCAGTACTTC.

The chain carries TRBV11-2 and TRBJ2-7; 8 bases map to TRBD1. The CDR3 loop spans 16 amino acids. V trimming: 0 bases; J trimming: 2 bases; junction bases outside the gene matches: 6. Germline CDR1 SGHAT, CDR2 FQNNGV. This CDR3 is CASSLDPGGPPYEQYF. The CDR3 nucleotides read TGTGCCAGCAGCTTAGATCCAGGGGGCCCCCCCTACGAGCAGTACTTC.

This sequence joins TRBV6-1 and TRBJ2-2; D unresolved. The CDR3 sequence is 17 residues long. Germline-derived CDR1 and CDR2 are MNHNS and SASEGT. V gave up 8 bases and J gave up 5 bases, with 24 bases separating them. CDR3: CASAPLVWESRTGELFF. The DNA of the CDR3 is TGTGCCAGCGCTCCTCTGGTCTGGGAATCGAGAACCGGGGAGCTGTTTTTT.

This clonotype came up a few times. The rearrangement links TRBV7-8 to TRBJ2-1; 9 bases are shared with TRBD1. CDR3 length: 18 residues. With V trimmed by 2 bases and J by 5 bases, 13 bases remained unmatched. CDR1 SGHVS and CDR2 FQNEAQ come from the germline V gene. CDR3 loop: CASSLWASGQGFHNEQFF. The DNA for the CDR3 is TGTGCCAGCAGCTTATGGGCATCAGGACAGGGGTTCCACAATGAGCAGTTCTTC.

This clonotype was observed a handful of times. This rearrangement joins TRBV18 to TRBJ2-3; D might be TRBD2 (6 bases). The V gene's germline CDR1 is KGHSH and CDR2 LQKENI. The CDR3 consists of 14 residues. V was trimmed by 3 bases and J by 4 bases, leaving 11 bases between them. The CDR3 DNA sequence: TGTGCCAGCTCACCGACTACGGGGGCAGATACGCAGTATTTT. It encodes CASSPTTGADTQYF.

This clonotype has more than one count but fewer than ten. The rearrangement links TRBV5-1 to TRBJ2-3; possibly TRBD1 for D (6 bases). This CDR3 contains 13 residues. Germline assignment: CDR1 SGHRS and CDR2 YFSETQ. V lost 2 bases and J lost 6, with 10 bases in between. CDR3 in DNA: TGCGCCAGCAGCTTATACAGGGAGGATACGCAGTATTTT. Protein: CASSLYREDTQYF.